This TCR beta chain was recovered during a study of human versus mouse CDR3 diversity and MHC coevolution. The wider study: Samples had between roughly 0.6 x 10^7 and 1.8 x 10^7 valid reads. Overall study findings and caveats: iCHAO1 estimated the human TCR beta repertoire at around 1.5 million clonotypes. Most of the three human donors had the lowest clonal inequality.

CDR1 is SNHLY and CDR2 is FYNNEI in the germline V gene. V lost 4 bases to trimming and J lost 3 bases; unmatched junction nucleotides: 18. There are 19 residues in the CDR3. Sorting isolated naive CD4 T cells lacking CD45RO and expressing CD62L. In this sample, this clone turned up once. The target antigen is unknown. The method was immunoSEQ multiplex PCR; TCRdb's version includes in-frame clones alone and lacks a portion of them. The repertoire holds fewer than 80,000 clones, with roughly 92% as singletons. Sequences were obtained from naive CD4+ T cells from blood. Described subset: CD45RO-negative CD62L-positive naive CD4 T cells. This sequence originates from a person aged 30-69 years in good health. This chain links TRBV2 with TRBJ2-7, with TRBD2 identical over 10 bases. The chain's CDR3 is CASSAFEAGASGRDYEQYF. In nucleotides, the CDR3 is TGTGCCAGCAGTGCTTTTGAGGCGGGAGCTAGCGGGAGAGACTACGAGCAGTACTTC.